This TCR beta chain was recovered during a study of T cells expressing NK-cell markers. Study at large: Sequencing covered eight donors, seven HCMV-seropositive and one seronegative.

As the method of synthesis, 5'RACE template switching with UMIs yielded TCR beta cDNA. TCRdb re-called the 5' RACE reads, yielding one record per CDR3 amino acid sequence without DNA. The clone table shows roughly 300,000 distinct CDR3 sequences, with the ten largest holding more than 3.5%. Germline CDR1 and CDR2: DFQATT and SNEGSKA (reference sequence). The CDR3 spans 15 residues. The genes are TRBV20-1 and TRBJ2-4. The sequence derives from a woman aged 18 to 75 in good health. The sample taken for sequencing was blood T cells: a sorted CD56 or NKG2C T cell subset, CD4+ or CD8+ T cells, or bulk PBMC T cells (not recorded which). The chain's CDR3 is CSARDVRIAKNIQYF.